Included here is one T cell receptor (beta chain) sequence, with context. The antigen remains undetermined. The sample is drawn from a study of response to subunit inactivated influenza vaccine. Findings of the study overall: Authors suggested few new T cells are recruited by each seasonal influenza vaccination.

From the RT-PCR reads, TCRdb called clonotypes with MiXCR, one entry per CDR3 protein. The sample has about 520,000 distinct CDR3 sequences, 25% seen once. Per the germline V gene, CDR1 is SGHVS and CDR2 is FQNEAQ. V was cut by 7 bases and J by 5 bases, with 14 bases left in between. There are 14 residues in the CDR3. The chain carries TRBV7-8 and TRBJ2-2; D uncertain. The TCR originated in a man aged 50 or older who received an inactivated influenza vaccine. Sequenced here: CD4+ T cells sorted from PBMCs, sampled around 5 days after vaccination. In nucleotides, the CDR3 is TGTGCCAGCACCTCGGGTCGTGGGACCGGGGAGCTGTTTTTT. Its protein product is CASTSGRGTGELFF. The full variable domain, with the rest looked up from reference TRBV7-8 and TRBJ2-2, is GAGVSQSPRYKVAKRGQDVALRCDPISGHVSLFWYQQALGQGPEFLTYFQNEAQLDKSGLPSDRFFAERPEGSVSTLKIQRTQQEDSAVYLCASTSGRGTGELFFGEGSRLTVL.